The rows below give T cell receptor beta chains drawn from one sample of a study of blood T cell repertoires in COVID-19. Using immunoSEQ multiplex PCR, the repertoire was profiled, and TCRdb retains in-frame clones only, with some absent. The profile shows over 200,000 clones, 88% of them singletons. Material: peripheral blood. The receptors stem from a man in his 60s who had recovered from COVID-19. CDR3s include the opening cysteine and the closing phenylalanine or tryptophan. Each record gives: V gene, D gene, J gene, clone size, CDR3 protein, CDR3 DNA. A D gene is named only where the DNA matches it firmly. Rows give clone size only sometimes, using once, few, many, or a class for an expanded clone.

V gene: TRBV25-1; D gene: -; J gene: TRBJ1-1; clone size: -; CDR3 protein: CASSEPAAGTEAFF; CDR3 DNA: TGTGCCAGCAGTGAACCGGCCGCCGGGACTGAAGCTTTCTTT
V gene: TRBV6-1; D gene: -; J gene: TRBJ2-7; clone size: few; CDR3 protein: CASSEGGRAYEQYF; CDR3 DNA: TGTGCCAGCAGTGAAGGCGGGCGGGCCTACGAGCAGTACTTC
V gene: TRBV9; D gene: -; J gene: TRBJ2-7; clone size: -; CDR3 protein: CASSLTGPSDEQYF; CDR3 DNA: TGTGCCAGCAGCTTAACAGGACCCTCCGACGAGCAGTACTTC
V gene: TRBV4-2; D gene: TRBD2; J gene: TRBJ2-3; clone size: few; CDR3 protein: CASSQDRATWRLAGGLGTQYF; CDR3 DNA: TGTGCCAGCAGCCAGGACCGGGCCACCTGGCGACTAGCGGGGGGGCTGGGTACGCAGTATTTT
V gene: TRBV5-1; D gene: TRBD1; J gene: TRBJ2-7; clone size: -; CDR3 protein: CASSTPDRDEQYF; CDR3 DNA: TGCGCCAGCAGCACACCGGACAGGGACGAGCAGTACTTC
V gene: TRBV29-1; D gene: TRBD1; J gene: TRBJ2-7; clone size: few; CDR3 protein: CSVTTGGFYEQYF; CDR3 DNA: TGCAGCGTTACGACAGGGGGTTTCTACGAGCAGTACTTC
V gene: TRBV12-3/TRBV12-4; D gene: -; J gene: TRBJ2-3; clone size: few; CDR3 protein: CASKPQGATQYF; CDR3 DNA: TGTGCCAGCAAGCCCCAGGGTGCCACGCAGTATTTT
V gene: TRBV19; D gene: -; J gene: TRBJ2-7; clone size: -; CDR3 protein: CASSIGVAGFRDEQYF; CDR3 DNA: TGTGCCAGTAGTATAGGGGTTGCAGGGTTTAGGGACGAGCAGTACTTC
V gene: TRBV5-1; D gene: TRBD2; J gene: TRBJ2-3; clone size: -; CDR3 protein: CASSSAGALTDTQYF; CDR3 DNA: TGCGCCAGCAGCTCAGCGGGGGCCCTCACAGATACGCAGTATTTT
V gene: TRBV7-3; D gene: -; J gene: TRBJ2-1; clone size: -; CDR3 protein: CASSSGHNEQFF; CDR3 DNA: TGTGCCAGCAGCTCGGGTCACAATGAGCAGTTCTTC
V gene: TRBV14; D gene: -; J gene: TRBJ2-2; clone size: -; CDR3 protein: CASSQVQGNTGELFF; CDR3 DNA: TGTGCCAGCAGCCAAGTGCAGGGAAACACCGGGGAGCTGTTTTTT
V gene: TRBV5-1; D gene: -; J gene: TRBJ1-4; clone size: -; CDR3 protein: CASSALNRLETEKLFF; CDR3 DNA: TGCGCCAGCAGCGCGCTAAACAGGTTGGAGACTGAAAAACTGTTTTTT
V gene: TRBV5-1; D gene: TRBD2; J gene: TRBJ2-5; clone size: -; CDR3 protein: CASSIRGGRETQYF; CDR3 DNA: TGCGCCAGCAGCATCCGGGGGGGAAGAGAGACCCAGTACTTC
V gene: TRBV3-1/TRBV3-2; D gene: TRBD2; J gene: TRBJ2-1; clone size: -; CDR3 protein: CASSQTRLAGGTGNEQFF; CDR3 DNA: TGTGCCAGCAGCCAGACGCGACTAGCGGGGGGCACGGGCAATGAGCAGTTCTTC
V gene: TRBV7-8; D gene: -; J gene: TRBJ1-6; clone size: -; CDR3 protein: CASSANAGGGNNSPLHF; CDR3 DNA: TGTGCCAGCAGCGCTAATGCGGGGGGTGGCAATAATTCACCCCTCCACTTT
V gene: TRBV6-2/TRBV6-3; D gene: TRBD2; J gene: TRBJ2-1; clone size: -; CDR3 protein: CASSYQIRLAGGPSSYNEQFF; CDR3 DNA: TGTGCCAGCAGTTACCAGATAAGACTAGCGGGGGGACCCAGCTCCTACAATGAGCAGTTCTTC
V gene: TRBV18; D gene: TRBD2; J gene: TRBJ2-2; clone size: -; CDR3 protein: CASSPPEVSGGPNTGELFF; CDR3 DNA: TGTGCCAGCTCACCACCGGAAGTGAGCGGGGGGCCGAACACCGGGGAGCTGTTTTTT
V gene: TRBV14; D gene: TRBD1; J gene: TRBJ2-6; clone size: -; CDR3 protein: CASSHPTGTGANVLTF; CDR3 DNA: TGTGCCAGCAGCCATCCGACAGGGACTGGGGCCAACGTCCTGACTTTC
V gene: TRBV24-1; D gene: TRBD1; J gene: TRBJ2-3; clone size: -; CDR3 protein: CATSVSGGAGTDTQYF; CDR3 DNA: TGTGCCACCAGTGTCTCAGGGGGCGCGGGCACAGATACGCAGTATTTT
V gene: TRBV2; D gene: -; J gene: TRBJ2-1; clone size: -; CDR3 protein: CALNTLEYNEQFF; CDR3 DNA: TGTGCCCTCAATACCCTAGAGTACAATGAGCAGTTCTTC
V gene: TRBV7-9; D gene: -; J gene: TRBJ2-5; clone size: -; CDR3 protein: CASSPTYGEQETQYF; CDR3 DNA: TGTGCCAGCAGCCCTACTTACGGGGAACAAGAGACCCAGTACTTC
V gene: TRBV7-3; D gene: TRBD2; J gene: TRBJ2-5; clone size: once; CDR3 protein: CASSQAGGPRETQYF; CDR3 DNA: TGTGCCAGCAGCCAAGCGGGGGGGCCTAGGGAGACCCAGTACTTC
V gene: TRBV2; D gene: TRBD1; J gene: TRBJ1-1; clone size: -; CDR3 protein: CASSNTGGPEAFF; CDR3 DNA: TGTGCCAGCTCCAATACAGGGGGACCTGAAGCTTTCTTT
V gene: TRBV6-2/TRBV6-3; D gene: TRBD1; J gene: TRBJ1-6; clone size: -; CDR3 protein: CASSYDRVNSPLHF; CDR3 DNA: TGTGCCAGCAGTTACGACAGGGTAAATTCACCCCTCCACTTT
V gene: TRBV27; D gene: TRBD1; J gene: TRBJ1-2; clone size: -; CDR3 protein: CASSSPGTGGYGYTF; CDR3 DNA: TGTGCCAGCAGTTCACCCGGGACAGGCGGATATGGCTACACCTTC
V gene: TRBV5-1; D gene: TRBD2; J gene: TRBJ2-4; clone size: -; CDR3 protein: CASSSAAGVGENIQYF; CDR3 DNA: TGCGCCAGCAGCTCGGCAGCGGGGGTCGGGGAAAACATTCAGTACTTC
V gene: TRBV7-9; D gene: -; J gene: TRBJ1-5; clone size: -; CDR3 protein: CASSAPTHPSDSDQPQHF; CDR3 DNA: TGTGCCAGCAGCGCCCCAACCCACCCCTCGGACAGCGATCAGCCCCAGCATTTT
V gene: TRBV6-5; D gene: -; J gene: TRBJ1-4; clone size: -; CDR3 protein: CASSNTRGGNEKLFF; CDR3 DNA: TGTGCCAGCAGCAATACGAGGGGGGGGAATGAAAAACTGTTTTTT
V gene: TRBV9; D gene: TRBD1; J gene: TRBJ2-3; clone size: -; CDR3 protein: CASSVARTGTDTQYF; CDR3 DNA: TGTGCCAGCAGCGTAGCTAGGACAGGTACAGATACGCAGTATTTT
V gene: TRBV10-3; D gene: TRBD1; J gene: TRBJ2-7; clone size: -; CDR3 protein: CAISDRQGVNYEQYF; CDR3 DNA: TGTGCCATCAGTGATCGACAGGGAGTCAACTACGAGCAGTACTTC
V gene: TRBV11-3; D gene: -; J gene: TRBJ2-5; clone size: -; CDR3 protein: CASSFCGKTMETQYF; CDR3 DNA: TGTGCCAGCAGCTTTTGCGGCAAGACGATGGAGACCCAGTACTTC
V gene: TRBV7-9; D gene: TRBD1; J gene: TRBJ1-4; clone size: -; CDR3 protein: CASSSGQAGTNEKLFF; CDR3 DNA: TGTGCCAGCAGCTCGGGACAGGCCGGAACTAATGAAAAACTGTTTTTT
V gene: TRBV2; D gene: TRBD2; J gene: TRBJ2-3; clone size: -; CDR3 protein: CASSGTRSSTDTQYF; CDR3 DNA: TGTGCCAGCAGCGGGACTAGATCTAGCACAGATACGCAGTATTTT
V gene: TRBV6-5; D gene: -; J gene: TRBJ1-1; clone size: -; CDR3 protein: CASSYSQGEAFF; CDR3 DNA: TGTGCCAGCAGTTACTCGCAGGGTGAAGCTTTCTTT
V gene: TRBV27; D gene: -; J gene: TRBJ1-5; clone size: -; CDR3 protein: CASRPTANQPQHF; CDR3 DNA: TGTGCCAGCAGACCGACAGCTAATCAGCCCCAGCATTTT
V gene: TRBV21-1; D gene: -; J gene: TRBJ1-2; clone size: -; CDR3 protein: CASSKAQARAIAGTF; CDR3 DNA: TGTGCCAGCAGCAAAGCCCAGGCCCGAGCTATTGCGGGCACCTTC
V gene: TRBV7-9; D gene: TRBD1; J gene: TRBJ1-5; clone size: -; CDR3 protein: CASSGDREYQPQHF; CDR3 DNA: TGTGCCAGCAGCGGAGACAGGGAATATCAGCCCCAGCATTTT
V gene: TRBV9; D gene: -; J gene: TRBJ2-7; clone size: -; CDR3 protein: CASSVSGGLDEQYF; CDR3 DNA: TGTGCCAGCAGCGTTTCCGGGGGGCTCGACGAGCAGTACTTC
V gene: TRBV12-2; D gene: -; J gene: TRBJ1-6; clone size: -; CDR3 protein: CASRPIRHPRSVKGDNSPLHF; CDR3 DNA: TGTGCAAGTCGCCCGATACGCCACCCACGGTCCGTTAAGGGAGATAATTCACCCCTCCACTTT
V gene: TRBV2; D gene: -; J gene: TRBJ2-7; clone size: -; CDR3 protein: CASSESRLTVISYEQYF; CDR3 DNA: TGTGCCAGCAGTGAATCCCGGCTTACAGTGATCTCCTACGAGCAGTACTTC
V gene: TRBV14; D gene: TRBD1; J gene: TRBJ1-2; clone size: -; CDR3 protein: CASSLKSTGGPGYTF; CDR3 DNA: TGTGCCAGCAGCCTGAAGTCGACAGGGGGCCCTGGCTACACCTTC
V gene: TRBV5-6; D gene: -; J gene: TRBJ1-4; clone size: -; CDR3 protein: CASSLVAVTNEKLFF; CDR3 DNA: TGTGCCAGCAGCTTGGTAGCGGTAACTAATGAAAAACTGTTTTTT
V gene: TRBV9; D gene: TRBD2; J gene: TRBJ2-3; clone size: once; CDR3 protein: CASSVAAGRGGDTQYF; CDR3 DNA: TGTGCCAGCAGCGTAGCAGCCGGGCGGGGGGGAGATACGCAGTATTTT
V gene: TRBV9; D gene: TRBD1; J gene: TRBJ1-1; clone size: -; CDR3 protein: CASSAPLQGEDTEAFF; CDR3 DNA: TGTGCCAGCAGCGCACCGTTACAGGGGGAGGACACTGAAGCTTTCTTT
V gene: TRBV19; D gene: -; J gene: TRBJ1-5; clone size: -; CDR3 protein: CASKQEPWTFNQPQHF; CDR3 DNA: TGTGCCAGTAAACAAGAGCCATGGACTTTCAATCAGCCCCAGCATTTT
V gene: TRBV7-2; D gene: TRBD1; J gene: TRBJ1-4; clone size: -; CDR3 protein: CASSFDRGNEKLFF; CDR3 DNA: TGTGCCAGCAGCTTTGACAGGGGTAATGAAAAACTGTTTTTT
V gene: TRBV6-5; D gene: -; J gene: TRBJ1-1; clone size: -; CDR3 protein: CASYGRAPNTEAFF; CDR3 DNA: TGTGCCAGCTACGGGCGGGCCCCGAACACTGAAGCTTTCTTT
V gene: TRBV5-4; D gene: -; J gene: TRBJ2-3; clone size: once; CDR3 protein: CASSRGLVDTQYF; CDR3 DNA: TGTGCCAGCAGCCGGGGTTTGGTAGATACGCAGTATTTT
V gene: TRBV19; D gene: -; J gene: TRBJ2-1; clone size: -; CDR3 protein: CASIGAGQNNEQFF; CDR3 DNA: TGTGCCAGTATTGGGGCGGGACAGAATAATGAGCAGTTCTTC
V gene: TRBV7-6; D gene: TRBD2; J gene: TRBJ2-2; clone size: -; CDR3 protein: CASSLSGGYTGELFF; CDR3 DNA: TGTGCCAGCAGCTTAAGCGGGGGGTATACCGGGGAGCTGTTTTTT
V gene: TRBV6-5; D gene: -; J gene: TRBJ1-5; clone size: -; CDR3 protein: CASSYDGVNQPQHF; CDR3 DNA: TGTGCCAGCAGTTACGACGGGGTTAATCAGCCCCAGCATTTT